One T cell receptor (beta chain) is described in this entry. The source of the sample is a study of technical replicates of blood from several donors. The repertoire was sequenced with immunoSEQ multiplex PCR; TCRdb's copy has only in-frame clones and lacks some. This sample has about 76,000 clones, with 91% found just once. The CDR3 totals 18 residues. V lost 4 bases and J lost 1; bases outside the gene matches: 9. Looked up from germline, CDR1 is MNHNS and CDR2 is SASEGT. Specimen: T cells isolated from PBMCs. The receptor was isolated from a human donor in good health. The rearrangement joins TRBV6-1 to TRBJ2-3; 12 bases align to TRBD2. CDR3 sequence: CASSGLAGDPGRTDTQYF. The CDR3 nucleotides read TGTGCCAGCAGTGGACTAGCGGGGGACCCAGGTCGCACAGATACGCAGTATTTT.